The rows below give T cell receptor beta chains drawn from one sample of a study of T cells in Graves' hyperthyroidism and ophthalmopathy. MiXCR was run by TCRdb on the multiplex PCR reads, yielding one entry per CDR3 protein. The sample contains approximately 350,000 distinct CDR3 sequences, roughly 15% of which appear only once. The sample consisted of blood. The receptors shown here come from a woman aged 55-69 years with Graves' ophthalmopathy. Both conserved end residues are trimmed from each CDR3. Each record gives: J gene, CDR3 length, V gene, CDR3 protein.

j_call: TRBJ1-1; cdr3_length: 12; v_call: TRBV7-9; cdr3_aa: ASRWGGINTEAF
j_call: TRBJ1-3; cdr3_length: 13; v_call: TRBV3-1; cdr3_aa: ASSPSRGWGNTIY
j_call: TRBJ1-1; cdr3_length: 13; v_call: TRBV10-3; cdr3_aa: AISESTRTNTEAF
j_call: TRBJ2-2; cdr3_length: 13; v_call: TRBV7-9; cdr3_aa: ASSLDQSRTGELF
j_call: TRBJ2-5; cdr3_length: 12; v_call: TRBV7-8; cdr3_aa: ASSLRGDQETQY
j_call: TRBJ1-1; cdr3_length: 11; v_call: TRBV28; cdr3_aa: ASGPRRSTEAF
j_call: TRBJ2-2; cdr3_length: 13; v_call: TRBV5-1; cdr3_aa: ASRPLAGVTGELF
j_call: TRBJ1-6; cdr3_length: 13; v_call: TRBV6-5; cdr3_aa: ASSNGTPDRSPLH
j_call: TRBJ1-2; cdr3_length: 9; v_call: TRBV6-1; cdr3_aa: AITGWYGYT
j_call: TRBJ2-5; cdr3_length: 11; v_call: TRBV18; cdr3_aa: ASSPDIEETQY
j_call: TRBJ2-5; cdr3_length: 14; v_call: TRBV20-1; cdr3_aa: AKKRAWASGGETQY
j_call: TRBJ2-3; cdr3_length: 14; v_call: TRBV5-5; cdr3_aa: ASSADTLPGTDTQY
j_call: TRBJ1-4; cdr3_length: 18; v_call: TRBV4-1; cdr3_aa: ASSQEGPGTFSTTNEKLF
j_call: TRBJ1-4; cdr3_length: 12; v_call: TRBV19; cdr3_aa: ASRNGQGGEKLF
j_call: TRBJ2-7; cdr3_length: 10; v_call: TRBV3-1; cdr3_aa: ASSLQSYKQY
j_call: TRBJ2-1; cdr3_length: 13; v_call: TRBV6-1; cdr3_aa: ASSEPGLGFNEQF
j_call: TRBJ2-7; cdr3_length: 11; v_call: TRBV2; cdr3_aa: ASLAVGSYEQY